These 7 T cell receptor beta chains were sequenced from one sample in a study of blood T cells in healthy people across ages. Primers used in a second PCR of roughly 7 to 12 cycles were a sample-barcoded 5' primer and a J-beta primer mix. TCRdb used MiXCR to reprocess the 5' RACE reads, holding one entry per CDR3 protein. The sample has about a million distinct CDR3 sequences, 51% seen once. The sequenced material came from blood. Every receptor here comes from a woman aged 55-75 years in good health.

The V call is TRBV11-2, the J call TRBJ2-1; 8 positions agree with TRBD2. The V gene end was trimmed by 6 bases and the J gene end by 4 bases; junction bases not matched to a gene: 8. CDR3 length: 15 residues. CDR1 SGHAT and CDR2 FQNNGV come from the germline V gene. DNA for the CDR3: TGTGCCAGCAGTACAACCGGGACTAGATACAATGAGCAGTTCTTC. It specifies CASSTTGTRYNEQFF. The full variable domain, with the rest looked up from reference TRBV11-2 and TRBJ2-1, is EAGVAQSPRYKIIEKRQSVAFWCNPISGHATLYWYQQILGQGPKLLIQFQNNGVVDDSQLPKDRFSAERLKGVDSTLKIQPAKLEDSAVYLCASSTTGTRYNEQFFGPGTRLTVL.

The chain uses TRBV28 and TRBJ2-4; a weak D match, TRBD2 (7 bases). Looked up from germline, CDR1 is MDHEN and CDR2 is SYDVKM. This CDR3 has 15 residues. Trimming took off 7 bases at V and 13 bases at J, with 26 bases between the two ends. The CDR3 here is CASTVEQGGLGEQYF. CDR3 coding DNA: TGTGCCAGCACTGTGGAACAGGGAGGGTTGGGGGAGCAGTACTTC.

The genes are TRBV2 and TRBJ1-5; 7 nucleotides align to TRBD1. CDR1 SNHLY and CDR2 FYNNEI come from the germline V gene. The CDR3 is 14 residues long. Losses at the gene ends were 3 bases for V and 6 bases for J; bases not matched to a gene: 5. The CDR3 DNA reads TGTGCCAGCAGTGACAGGGGGTCCGGTCAGCCCCAGCATTTT. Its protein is CASSDRGSGQPQHF.

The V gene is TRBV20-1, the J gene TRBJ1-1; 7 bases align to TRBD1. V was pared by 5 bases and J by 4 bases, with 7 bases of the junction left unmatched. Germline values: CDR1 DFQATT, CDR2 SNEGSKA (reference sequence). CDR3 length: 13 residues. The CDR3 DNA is TGCAGTGCTCGAAACCCAGGGGGCACTGAAGCTTTCTTT. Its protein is CSARNPGGTEAFF.

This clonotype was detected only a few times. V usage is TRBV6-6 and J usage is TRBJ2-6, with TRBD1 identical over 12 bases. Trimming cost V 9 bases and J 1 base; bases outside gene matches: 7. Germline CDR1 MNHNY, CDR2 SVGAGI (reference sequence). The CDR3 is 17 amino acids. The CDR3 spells CASKPGQGASGANVLTF. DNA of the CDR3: TGTGCCAGTAAACCGGGACAGGGGGCGTCTGGGGCCAACGTCCTGACTTTC.

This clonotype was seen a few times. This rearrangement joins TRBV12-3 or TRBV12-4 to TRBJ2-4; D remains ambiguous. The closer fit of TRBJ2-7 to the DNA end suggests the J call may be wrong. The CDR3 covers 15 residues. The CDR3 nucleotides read TGTGCCAGCAGTTTCAGGACGCAAGGGCCTTCCGAGCAGTACTTC. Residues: CASSFRTQGPSEQYF.

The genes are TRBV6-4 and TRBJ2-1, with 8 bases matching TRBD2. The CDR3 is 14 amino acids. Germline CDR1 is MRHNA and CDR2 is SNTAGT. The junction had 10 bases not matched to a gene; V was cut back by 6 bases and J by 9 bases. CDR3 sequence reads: CASSQSGRWSEQFF. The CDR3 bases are TGTGCCAGCAGCCAAAGCGGGAGATGGAGTGAGCAGTTCTTC.